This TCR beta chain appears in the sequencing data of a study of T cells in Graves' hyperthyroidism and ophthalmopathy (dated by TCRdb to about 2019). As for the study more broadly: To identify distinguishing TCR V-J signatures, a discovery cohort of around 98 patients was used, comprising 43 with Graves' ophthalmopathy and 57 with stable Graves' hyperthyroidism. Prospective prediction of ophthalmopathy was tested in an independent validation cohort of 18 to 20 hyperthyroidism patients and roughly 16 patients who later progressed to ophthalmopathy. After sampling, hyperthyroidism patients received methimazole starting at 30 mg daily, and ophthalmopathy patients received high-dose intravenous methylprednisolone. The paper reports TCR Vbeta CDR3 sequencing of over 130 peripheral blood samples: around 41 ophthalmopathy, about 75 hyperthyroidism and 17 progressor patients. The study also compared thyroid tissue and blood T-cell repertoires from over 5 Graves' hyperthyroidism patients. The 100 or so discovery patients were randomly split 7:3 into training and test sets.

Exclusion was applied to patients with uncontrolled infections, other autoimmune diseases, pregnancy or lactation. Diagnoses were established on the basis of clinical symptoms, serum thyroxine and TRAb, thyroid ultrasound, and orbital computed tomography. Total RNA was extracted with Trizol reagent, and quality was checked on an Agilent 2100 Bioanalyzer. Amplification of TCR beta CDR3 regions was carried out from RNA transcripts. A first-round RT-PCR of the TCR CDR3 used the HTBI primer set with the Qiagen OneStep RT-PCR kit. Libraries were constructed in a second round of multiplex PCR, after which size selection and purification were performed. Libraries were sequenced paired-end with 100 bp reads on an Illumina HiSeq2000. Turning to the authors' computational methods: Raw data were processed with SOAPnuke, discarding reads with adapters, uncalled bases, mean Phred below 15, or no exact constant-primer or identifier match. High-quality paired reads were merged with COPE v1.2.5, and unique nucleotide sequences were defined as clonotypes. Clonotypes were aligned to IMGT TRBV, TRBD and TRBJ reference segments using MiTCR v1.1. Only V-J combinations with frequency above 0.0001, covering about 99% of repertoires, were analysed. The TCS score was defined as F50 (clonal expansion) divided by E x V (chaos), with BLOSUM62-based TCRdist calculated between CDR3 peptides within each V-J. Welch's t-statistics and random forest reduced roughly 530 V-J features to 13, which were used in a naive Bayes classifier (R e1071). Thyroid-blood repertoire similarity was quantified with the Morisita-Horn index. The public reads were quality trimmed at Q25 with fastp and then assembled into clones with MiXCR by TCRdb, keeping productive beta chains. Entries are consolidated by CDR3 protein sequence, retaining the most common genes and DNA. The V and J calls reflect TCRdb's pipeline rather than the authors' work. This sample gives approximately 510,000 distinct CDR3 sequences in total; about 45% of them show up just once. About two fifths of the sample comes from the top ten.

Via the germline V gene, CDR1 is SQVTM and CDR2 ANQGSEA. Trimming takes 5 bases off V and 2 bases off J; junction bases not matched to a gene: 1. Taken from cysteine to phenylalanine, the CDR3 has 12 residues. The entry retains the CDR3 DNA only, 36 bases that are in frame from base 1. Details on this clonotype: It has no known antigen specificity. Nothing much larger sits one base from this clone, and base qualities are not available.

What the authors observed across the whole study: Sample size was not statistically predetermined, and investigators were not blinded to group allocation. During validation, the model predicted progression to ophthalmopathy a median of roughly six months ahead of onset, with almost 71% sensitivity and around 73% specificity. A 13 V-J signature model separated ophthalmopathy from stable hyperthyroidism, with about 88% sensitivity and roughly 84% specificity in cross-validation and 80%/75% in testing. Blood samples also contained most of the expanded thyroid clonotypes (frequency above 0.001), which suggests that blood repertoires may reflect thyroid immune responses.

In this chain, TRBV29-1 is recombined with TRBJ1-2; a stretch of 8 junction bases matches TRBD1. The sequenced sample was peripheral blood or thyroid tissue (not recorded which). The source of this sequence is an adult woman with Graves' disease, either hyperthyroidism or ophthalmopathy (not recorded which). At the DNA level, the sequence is TGCAGCGTTTGGGACAGGAACTATGGCTACACCTTC. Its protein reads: CSVWDRNYGYTF. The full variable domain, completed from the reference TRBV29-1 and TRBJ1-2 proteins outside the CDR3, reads SAVISQKPSRDICQRGTSLTIQCQVDSQVTMMFWYRQQPGQSLTLIATANQGSEATYESGFVIDKFPISRPNLTFSTLTVSNMSPEDSSIYLCSVWDRNYGYTFGSGTRLTVV.